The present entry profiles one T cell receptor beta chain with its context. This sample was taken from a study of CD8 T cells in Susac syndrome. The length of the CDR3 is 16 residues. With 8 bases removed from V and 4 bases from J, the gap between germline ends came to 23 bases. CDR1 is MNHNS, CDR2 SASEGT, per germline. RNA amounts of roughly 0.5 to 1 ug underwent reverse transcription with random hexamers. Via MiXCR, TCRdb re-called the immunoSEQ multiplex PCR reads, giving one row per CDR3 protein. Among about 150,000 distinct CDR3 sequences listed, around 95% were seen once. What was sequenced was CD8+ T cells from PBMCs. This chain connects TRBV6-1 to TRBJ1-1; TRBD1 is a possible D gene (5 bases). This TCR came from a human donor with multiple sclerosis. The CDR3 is CASQLVEVGRGTEAFF. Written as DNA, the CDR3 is TGTGCCAGCCAGCTCGTAGAAGTTGGGAGGGGCACTGAAGCTTTCTTT.